A single sample is the source of the 23 T cell receptor beta chains below, sequenced in a study of lymphopenia after photon versus proton radiotherapy. The data were produced by immunoSEQ multiplex PCR, yet TCRdb's version contains in-frame clones alone and is incomplete. This repertoire shows 77,000 or so clones, around 83% found once; its top ten account for over 1.2%. This material consisted of peripheral blood, taken from a patient treated with proton-based radiotherapy. Receptors were obtained from a man in his fifties or sixties with pancreatic cancer.

The rearrangement joins TRBV6-4 to TRBJ1-5; 10 nucleotides match TRBD1. Germline lookup yields CDR1 MRHNA and CDR2 SNTAGT. The CDR3 covers 15 residues. Germline trimming cut 6 bases from V and 2 bases from J; bases unmatched to any gene: 4. The CDR3 DNA is TGTGCCAGCAGGATGGGGACAGGGGGCAATCAGCCCCAGCATTTT. Residues: CASRMGTGGNQPQHF.

J is TRBJ2-3 and V is TRBV11-3, with D unclear. CDR3 size: 14 residues. The V end lost 3 bases, the J end lost 2 bases, and 9 bases lay between the germline ends. From germline, CDR1 is SGHNT and CDR2 YENEEA. The CDR3 region is CASSFRHATDTQYF. The CDR3 DNA reads as TGTGCCAGCAGCTTTCGTCATGCCACAGATACGCAGTATTTT.

The V call is TRBV28, the J call TRBJ2-2; D is unclear. From germline, CDR1 is MDHEN and CDR2 SYDVKM. Between the trimmed V and J ends, which lost 3 bases and 1 base, there was a span of 18 bases. CDR3 length: 18 residues. In nucleotides, the CDR3 is TGTGCCAGCAGTTTTCTCATGTTATCAATACGGAACACCGGGGAGCTGTTTTTT. This translates into CASSFLMLSIRNTGELFF.

This clone was seen a few times. The chain couples TRBV28 to TRBJ2-7, with TRBD1 matching over 8 bases. Unmatched junction bases numbered 11, after V lost 6 bases and J lost 1 base. CDR1 is MDHEN and CDR2 is SYDVKM in the germline V gene. The CDR3 is 16 residues long. The CDR3 loop is CASSPFGQGRSYEQYF. The CDR3 nucleotides read TGTGCCAGCAGCCCCTTTGGACAGGGCAGGTCCTACGAGCAGTACTTC.

This chain uses TRBV5-4 with TRBJ1-1; D gene unclear. CDR3 length equals 15 residues. Trimming stripped 5 bases from V and 1 base from J, with 15 bases between. Germline V lookup: CDR1 SGHNT, CDR2 YYREEE (reference sequence). The CDR3 protein is CASRHLSFPNTEAFF. The CDR3 coding sequence is TGTGCCAGCAGGCACCTTTCGTTTCCGAACACTGAAGCTTTCTTT.

The V gene is TRBV4-3, the J gene TRBJ1-2, with 8 bases fitting TRBD1. Germline CDR1 LGHNA, CDR2 YSLEER. The CDR3 is 15 amino acids. Unmatched junction bases numbered 11, after V lost 3 bases and J lost 8 bases. The CDR3 sequence: CASSHTTDRVGGYTF. CDR3 coding DNA: TGCGCCAGCAGCCATACTACGGACAGGGTGGGGGGCTACACCTTC.

V gene TRBV30 combines with J gene TRBJ2-2; 8 bases are shared with TRBD1. With 4 bases clipped from V and 6 bases from J, the junction kept 7 bases outside the gene matches. This CDR3 comprises 14 residues. The germline V gene has CDR1 GTSNPN and CDR2 SVGIG (reference sequence). The CDR3 spells CAWKRTGSPGELFF. The CDR3 bases are TGTGCCTGGAAAAGGACAGGGTCGCCCGGGGAGCTGTTTTTT.

The gene calls are TRBV27 and TRBJ2-7, with no clear D. Trimming left V 0 bases short and J 0 bases short, with 9 bases between. The V gene's germline CDR1 is MNHEY and CDR2 SMNVEV (reference sequence). This CDR3 is 15 amino acids long. The CDR3: CASSLSRFGSYEQYF. DNA of the CDR3: TGTGCCAGCAGTTTATCCCGTTTCGGCTCCTACGAGCAGTACTTC.

The V call is TRBV7-3, the J call TRBJ2-2; 7 bases match TRBD1. Trimming cost V 6 bases and J 0 bases; bases outside gene matches: 4. Germline lookup yields CDR1 SGHTA and CDR2 FQGTGA. This CDR3 is 15 amino acids long. CDR3 residues: CASSRDRTNTGELFF. The CDR3 nucleotides are TGTGCCAGCAGTAGGGACAGAACGAACACCGGGGAGCTGTTTTTT.

The chain is built from TRBV29-1 and TRBJ1-1, with 7 nucleotides matching TRBD1. The V and J ends lost 6 bases and 4 bases, in that order; junction bases with no gene match: 11. Germline CDR1 reads SQVTM; CDR2 reads ANQGSEA. The CDR3 loop spans 14 amino acids. For the CDR3, the DNA is TGCAGCGTAGACATTGACAGGGTGAGCACTGAAGCTTTCTTT. Protein sequence: CSVDIDRVSTEAFF.

The chain joins TRBV29-1 to TRBJ1-2; D remains ambiguous. V lost 0 bases to trimming and J lost 4 bases, with 12 bases between them. The CDR3 length is 14 residues. In germline, CDR1 is SQVTM, CDR2 ANQGSEA. The CDR3, as DNA: TGCAGCGTTGAAGAAAAAGGCAGTCCCTATGGCTACACCTTC. Translated: CSVEEKGSPYGYTF.

This clone occurred a few times. The chain employs TRBV7-9 and TRBJ1-1, with D possibly matching TRBD1 (6 bases). Germline assignment: CDR1 SEHNR and CDR2 FQNEAQ (reference sequence). V lost 5 bases to trimming and J lost 5 bases, with 18 bases between them. The CDR3 is 15 residues long. Here the CDR3 reads CASSPATGTGTEAFF. CDR3 bases: TGTGCCAGCAGCCCGGCGACAGGAACAGGGACTGAAGCTTTCTTT.

CDR3 amino acids: CASSLGRVSDTQYF. The CDR3 bases are TGTGCCAGCAGCTTGGGACGGGTGTCAGATACGCAGTATTTT. The V gene is TRBV5-4, the J gene TRBJ2-3; no clear D gene. Per the germline V gene, CDR1 is SGHNT and CDR2 is YYREEE (reference sequence). V shed 0 bases and J shed 4 bases, with 9 bases lying between them. This CDR3 is 14 amino acids long.

This clone is a singleton in its sample. The V gene is TRBV5-1, the J gene TRBJ2-2; 9 bases fit TRBD2. Per the germline V gene, CDR1 is SGHRS and CDR2 is YFSETQ. CDR3 length equals 14 residues. V was clipped by 7 bases and J by 4 bases; unmatched bases: 5. The CDR3: CASCPAGGTGELFF. The CDR3 region has the DNA TGCGCCAGCTGCCCAGCGGGAGGCACCGGGGAGCTGTTTTTT.

This chain links TRBV30 with TRBJ2-2; D gene unclear. The CDR3 contains 13 residues. Trimming pared 0 bases from V and 5 bases from J, leaving 7 bases between. Germline V gives CDR1 GTSNPN, CDR2 SVGIG (reference sequence). DNA of the CDR3: TGTGCCTGGAGTGTACTCGTTACCGGGGAGCTGTTTTTT. Protein: CAWSVLVTGELFF.

The chain uses TRBV25-1 and TRBJ1-4; 7 nucleotides match TRBD1. Losses at the gene ends were 6 bases for V and 5 bases for J; bases not matched to a gene: 15. This CDR3 is built from 17 residues. Per the germline V gene, CDR1 is MGHDK and CDR2 is SYGVNS. CDR3 coding DNA: TGTGCCAGCAGATCTTCAATTTCCTCGGGACAGAATGAAAAACTGTTTTTT. Translation gives CASRSSISSGQNEKLFF.

The chain couples TRBV4-2 to TRBJ2-1, with D tentatively TRBD2 (6 bases). V lost 1 base, J lost 7 bases, and 14 bases lay in between. Germline V gene data show CDR1 as LGHNA and CDR2 as YNFKEQ. This CDR3 has 15 residues. The CDR3 DNA reads TGTGCCAGCAGCCAAGCGCCGGGAGAGAGTAATGAGCAGTTCTTC. It encodes CASSQAPGESNEQFF.

This chain links TRBV9 with TRBJ2-1; D remains ambiguous. Germline CDR1 and CDR2: SGDLS and YYNGEE. This CDR3 spans 15 amino acids. Deletions cut 0 bases from V and 4 bases from J, with 11 bases between. CDR3 loop: CASSVAPTRYNEQFF. In nucleotides, the CDR3 is TGTGCCAGCAGCGTAGCCCCGACGCGGTACAATGAGCAGTTCTTC.

The CDR3 here is CATQLGASRSNGYTF. The CDR3 nucleotides are TGTGCCACCCAGTTGGGGGCCTCACGGAGTAATGGCTACACCTTC. The rearrangement links TRBV6-1 to TRBJ1-2; maybe TRBD1 (6 bases). In germline, CDR1 is MNHNS, CDR2 SASEGT. Trimming took 10 bases from V and 6 from J, leaving 24 bases between them. This CDR3 comprises 15 residues.

This chain uses TRBV2 with TRBJ1-5; D is ambiguous. V was pared by 6 bases and J by 6 bases, with 12 bases between. The CDR3 has 13 residues. Germline V lookup: CDR1 SNHLY, CDR2 FYNNEI. CDR3 in amino acids: CASRQMMSQPQHF. The CDR3 nucleotides are TGTGCCAGCAGACAAATGATGAGTCAGCCCCAGCATTTT. The complete variable domain, with remaining parts taken from reference TRBV2 and TRBJ1-5, reads EPEVTQTPSHQVTQMGQEVILRCVPISNHLYFYWYRQILGQKVEFLVSFYNNEISEKSEIFDDQFSVERPDGSNFTLKIRSTKLEDSAMYFCASRQMMSQPQHFGDGTRLSIL.

The chain combines TRBV6-1 with TRBJ2-7; possibly TRBD1 or TRBD2 for D (5 bases each). With 2 bases removed from V and 3 bases from J, the gap between germline ends came to 14 bases. Per germline, CDR1 MNHNS and CDR2 SASEGT. The CDR3 length is 15 residues. DNA for the CDR3: TGTGCCAGCAGTGAATCCGCCGGGACCCACTACGAGCAGTACTTC. Translating it yields CASSESAGTHYEQYF.

This sequence joins TRBV15 and TRBJ2-3; the D is unclear. Germline V CDR1 and CDR2: LNHNV, YYDKDF (reference sequence). The CDR3 consists of 16 residues. V shed 0 bases and J shed 7 bases, with 17 bases lying between them. This CDR3 is CATSRDDRSGINTQYF. The CDR3 region has the DNA TGTGCCACCAGCAGAGATGATAGGAGTGGGATAAATACGCAGTATTTT.

The chain links TRBV9 to TRBJ2-6; 8 bases line up with TRBD1. CDR1 and CDR2 (germline): SGDLS, YYNGEE. J was trimmed by 4 bases and V by 3 bases; bases with no gene match: 3. This CDR3 spans 15 amino acids. In DNA, the CDR3 is TGTGCCAGCAGCGCCCAGGGGGCCGGGGCCAACGTCCTGACTTTC. Its protein is CASSAQGAGANVLTF.